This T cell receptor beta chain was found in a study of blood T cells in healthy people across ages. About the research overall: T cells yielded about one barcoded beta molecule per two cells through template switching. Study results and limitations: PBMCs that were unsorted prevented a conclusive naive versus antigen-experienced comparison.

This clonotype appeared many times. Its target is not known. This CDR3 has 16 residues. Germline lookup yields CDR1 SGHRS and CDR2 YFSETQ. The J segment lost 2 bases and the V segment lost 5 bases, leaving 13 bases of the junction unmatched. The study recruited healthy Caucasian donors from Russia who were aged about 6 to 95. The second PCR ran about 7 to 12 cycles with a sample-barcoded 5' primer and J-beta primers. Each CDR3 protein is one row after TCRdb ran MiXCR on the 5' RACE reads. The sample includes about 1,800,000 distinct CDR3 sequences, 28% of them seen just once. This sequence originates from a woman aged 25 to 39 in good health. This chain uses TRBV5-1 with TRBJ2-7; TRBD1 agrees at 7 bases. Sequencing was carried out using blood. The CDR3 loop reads CASRPRDSPGTYEQYF. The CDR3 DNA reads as TGCGCCAGCAGACCGAGGGACAGTCCGGGGACCTACGAGCAGTACTTC.